This T cell receptor (beta chain) appears in the sequencing data of a study of T cell repertoires in cytomegalovirus infection. Background on the study: Indications came from public TCR beta signatures; they pointed to CMV infection and to a matching HLA type. Study conclusions and caveats: Cumulative public TCR beta family frequency identified carriers of CMV plus the relevant HLA. In two of eight donors, the top clonotype was HLA-C-restricted CMV-specific.

The CDR3 loop spans 11 amino acids. Germline V gene lookup returns CDR1 DFQATT and CDR2 SNEGSKA (reference sequence). Via MiXCR, TCRdb re-called the reads, giving one row per CDR3 protein. The sample contains about 490,000 distinct CDR3 sequences, about 30% of which appear only once. This clonotype was seen more than once but under ten times. Its target is not known. The sequence came from a human donor in good health (CMV status not recorded). Some clones in this sample may be carry-over from other donors' samples. Sequencing was carried out using PBMCs. The chain couples TRBV20-1 to TRBJ2-5, with D perhaps assigned TRBD1 or TRBD2 (5 bases each). The CDR3 region has the DNA TGCAGCCCAGGGAGAGGGGAGACCCAGTACTTC. Translation: CSPGRGETQYF.